This T cell receptor beta chain comes out of a study of CD8 T cells in ankylosing spondylitis. General observations from the study: Researchers reportedly found disease-linked clones significantly enriched in matched ankylosing spondylitis synovial fluid.

Quantitative molecular-barcoded 5'-RACE generated the TCR beta libraries. From the 5' RACE reads, TCRdb called clonotypes with MiXCR, one entry per CDR3 protein. The sample records fewer than 250,000 distinct CDR3 sequences, over 30% being singletons. A word on this clonotype: Its antigen is not known.

Losses at the gene ends were 7 bases for V and 2 bases for J; bases not matched to a gene: 4. CDR3 length equals 14 residues. The sample was blood, either unsorted or a sorted T cell fraction (not recorded which). The sequence was obtained from a male donor with ankylosing spondylitis or in good health (not recorded which). The V and J genes are TRBV12-3 or TRBV12-4 and TRBJ2-7; 11 bases line up with TRBD2. Here the CDR3 reads CASKLAGATYEQYF. The CDR3, as DNA: TGTGCCAGCAAACTAGCGGGGGCCACCTACGAGCAGTACTTC.